A single sample is the source of the 8 T cell receptor beta chains below, sequenced in a study of regulatory T cells in long-lasting Graves disease. Arm-PCR of CDR3 regions and iRepertoire HTBI primers were the basis on which TCR beta libraries were built. Each CDR3 protein gets one entry after TCRdb re-called the multiplex PCR reads with MiXCR. The table includes about 420,000 distinct CDR3 sequences, 23% detected once. As to time point: persistent/refractory GD, antithyroid drugs over 5 years with positive TRAb. From PBMCs, RNA was extracted and then used to make the TCR library. The source was peripheral blood mononuclear cells (PBMCs), collected when the disease was refractory, from a patient treated with antithyroid drugs. Receptors were obtained from a female donor with Graves disease.

With respect to this clonotype: The conserved phenylalanine or tryptophan normally closing the CDR3 is absent here, so this likely arose from a read error. The rearrangement uses TRBV28 and TRBJ2-7, with D possibly matching TRBD1 (5 bases). The V gene's germline CDR1 is MDHEN and CDR2 SYDVKM. CDR3 length: 16 amino acids. Trimming took off 2 bases at V and 0 bases at J, with 14 bases between the two ends. The CDR3 DNA is TGTGCCAGCAGTTTACGTATAGGGGTCCTCTCCTACGAGCAGTACCTC. It specifies CASSLRIGVLSYEQYL.

V is TRBV20-1 and J is TRBJ2-7; D is undetermined. This CDR3 has 13 amino acids. V was trimmed by 0 bases and J by 3 bases, leaving 9 bases between them. CDR1 and CDR2 from the germline V gene are DFQATT and SNEGSKA (reference sequence). The CDR3 nucleotides are TGCAGTGCTAGAGATGGCAGACACTACGAGCAGTACTTC. Amino acids: CSARDGRHYEQYF.

This clonotype was found a few times. The chain is built from TRBV19 and TRBJ2-5; 10 positions agree with TRBD2. The CDR3 has 16 amino acids. With V trimmed by 1 base and J by 5 bases, 7 bases remained unmatched. Germline loops: CDR1 LNHDA, CDR2 SQIVND (reference sequence). The CDR3 here is CASSIAWGLAMETQYF. The CDR3 region has the DNA TGTGCCAGTAGTATAGCATGGGGACTAGCGATGGAGACCCAGTACTTC. Full variable domain (remainder filled in from reference TRBV19 and TRBJ2-5): DGGITQSPKYLFRKEGQNVTLSCEQNLNHDAMYWYRQDPGQGLRLIYYSQIVNDFQKGDIAEGYSVSREKKESFPLTVTSAQKNPTAFYLCASSIAWGLAMETQYFGPGTRLLVL.

Note on this clonotype: This may arise from a read error, as a much more abundant clone is one base away. J is TRBJ1-5 and V is TRBV2, with 10 positions matching TRBD1. Germline-derived CDR1 and CDR2 are SNHLY and FYNNEI. This CDR3 spans 15 amino acids. J was trimmed by 9 bases and V by 6 bases; bases with no gene match: 11. CDR3 in amino acids: CASRRDRGVDRPQHF. CDR3 DNA: TGTGCCAGCAGGAGGGACAGGGGTGTTGATCGGCCCCAGCATTTT.

This clonotype appeared many times. The V call is TRBV28, the J call TRBJ1-2; 10 nucleotides align to TRBD1. The V gene end was trimmed by 3 bases and the J gene end by 3 bases; junction bases not matched to a gene: 10. The CDR3 extends over 17 amino acids. Germline loops: CDR1 MDHEN, CDR2 SYDVKM. CDR3 DNA sequence: TGTGCCAGCAGTTTTCTCGACAGGGGGCATTTAGACTATGGCTACACCTTC. Protein sequence: CASSFLDRGHLDYGYTF.

This clonotype was counted a single time. J is TRBJ2-5 and V is TRBV9; 9 bases align to TRBD2. The CDR3 runs 16 residues. Germline CDR1 reads SGDLS; CDR2 reads YYNGEE. V lost 5 bases, J lost 3 bases, and 11 bases stayed unmatched. CDR3 sequence: CASSAAAGGREETQYF. The CDR3 DNA reads TGTGCCAGCAGTGCAGCCGCCGGCGGGAGGGAAGAGACCCAGTACTTC.

This clonotype came up many times. The chain recombines TRBV2 with TRBJ2-2; 7 bases map to TRBD1. This CDR3 is built from 16 residues. Germline values: CDR1 SNHLY, CDR2 FYNNEI. Trimming cost V 6 bases and J 0 bases; bases outside gene matches: 7. The CDR3 DNA is TGTGCCAGCAGAAGAGGGACAGACTCGAACACCGGGGAGCTGTTTTTT. Its translation is CASRRGTDSNTGELFF. The full variable domain, its missing parts supplied by reference TRBV2 and TRBJ2-2, is EPEVTQTPSHQVTQMGQEVILRCVPISNHLYFYWYRQILGQKVEFLVSFYNNEISEKSEIFDDQFSVERPDGSNFTLKIRSTKLEDSAMYFCASRRGTDSNTGELFFGEGSRLTVL.

The rearrangement joins TRBV29-1 to TRBJ2-7; D is unresolved. Germline V lookup: CDR1 SQVTM, CDR2 ANQGSEA. The CDR3 has 12 amino acids. V dropped 7 bases and J dropped 0 bases, with 10 bases sitting between them. The CDR3 nucleotides read TGCAGCGCCCGCCGGAGCTCCTACGAGCAGTACTTC. Translating gives CSARRSSYEQYF.